These T cell receptor beta chains were read from a single sample in a study of beta chain features in type 1 diabetes. The method was immunoSEQ multiplex PCR; TCRdb's version includes in-frame clones alone and lacks a portion of them. This sample has roughly 450,000 clones, with approximately 15% found just once. Sequencing was carried out using naive CD4+ T cells from blood. Receptors originate from a man aged 25-40 years in good health. Each CDR3 is given with its conserved first and last residue. D genes are given only for firm matches. The listing skips clone size in some rows; elsewhere it reads once, few, many or a size class.

cdr3_nt: TGCAGCGTAGCCTGGGGTTCGGGTGGTGGCTACACCTTC; cdr3_aa: CSVAWGSGGGYTF; d_call: NA; cdr3_length: 13; v_call: TRBV29-1; j_call: TRBJ1-2; clone_size: NA
cdr3_nt: TGTGCCAGCAGTTACTCGCGGGGGGACGAGCAGTACTTC; cdr3_aa: CASSYSRGDEQYF; d_call: TRBD2; cdr3_length: 13; v_call: TRBV6-5; j_call: TRBJ2-7; clone_size: NA
cdr3_nt: TGTGCCAGCAGCGTCACCCTGGCAGCTGAGCAGTTCTTC; cdr3_aa: CASSVTLAAEQFF; d_call: NA; cdr3_length: 13; v_call: TRBV9; j_call: TRBJ2-1; clone_size: NA
cdr3_nt: TGCGCCAGCAGCTTGACCGGAGAGCTAAGAGATACGCAGTATTTT; cdr3_aa: CASSLTGELRDTQYF; d_call: NA; cdr3_length: 15; v_call: TRBV5-1; j_call: TRBJ2-3; clone_size: NA
cdr3_nt: TGTGCCTGGAGCGGGACAGGGAGGCAGCCCCAGCATTTT; cdr3_aa: CAWSGTGRQPQHF; d_call: TRBD1; cdr3_length: 13; v_call: TRBV30; j_call: TRBJ1-5; clone_size: NA
cdr3_nt: TGTGCCAGCAGCCCCGTCCGAACGACACTGCACACAGATACGCAGTATTTT; cdr3_aa: CASSPVRTTLHTDTQYF; d_call: NA; cdr3_length: 17; v_call: TRBV7-7; j_call: TRBJ2-3; clone_size: NA
cdr3_nt: TGTGCCAGTAGTATTCCTCCGTACGGCTACACCTTC; cdr3_aa: CASSIPPYGYTF; d_call: NA; cdr3_length: 12; v_call: TRBV19; j_call: TRBJ1-2; clone_size: few
cdr3_nt: TGTGCCAGCAGCACTCGGGTAGGTCAGCCCCAGCATTTT; cdr3_aa: CASSTRVGQPQHF; d_call: NA; cdr3_length: 13; v_call: TRBV21-1; j_call: TRBJ1-5; clone_size: few
cdr3_nt: TGTGCCAGCAGCGTAGCCAGCGGGGATTACAATGAGCAGTTCTTC; cdr3_aa: CASSVASGDYNEQFF; d_call: TRBD2; cdr3_length: 15; v_call: TRBV9; j_call: TRBJ2-1; clone_size: NA
cdr3_nt: TGTGCCTGGAGTCCACCGGACAGTTGGCAGCCCCAGCATTTT; cdr3_aa: CAWSPPDSWQPQHF; d_call: NA; cdr3_length: 14; v_call: TRBV30; j_call: TRBJ1-5; clone_size: NA
cdr3_nt: TGTGCCAGCAGCTTGGACAGGGCCACTGAAGCTTTCTTT; cdr3_aa: CASSLDRATEAFF; d_call: TRBD1; cdr3_length: 13; v_call: TRBV7-8; j_call: TRBJ1-1; clone_size: NA
cdr3_nt: TGTGCCAGCAGCTTATCACGGGACTACAATGAGCAGTTCTTC; cdr3_aa: CASSLSRDYNEQFF; d_call: NA; cdr3_length: 14; v_call: TRBV7-3; j_call: TRBJ2-1; clone_size: few
cdr3_nt: TGTGCCAGCAGCTCTCCGGGACTAACGACCACCGGGGAGCTGTTTTTT; cdr3_aa: CASSSPGLTTTGELFF; d_call: TRBD2; cdr3_length: 16; v_call: TRBV7-2; j_call: TRBJ2-2; clone_size: few
cdr3_nt: TGCGCCAGCAGCCCGACAGGGGGCTGGCAGCCCCAGCATTTT; cdr3_aa: CASSPTGGWQPQHF; d_call: TRBD1; cdr3_length: 14; v_call: TRBV4-1; j_call: TRBJ1-5; clone_size: NA
cdr3_nt: TGCAGCGTTACTGGTGAGGGGACCTACGAGCAGTACTTC; cdr3_aa: CSVTGEGTYEQYF; d_call: NA; cdr3_length: 13; v_call: TRBV29-1; j_call: TRBJ2-7; clone_size: NA
cdr3_nt: TGCGCCAGCAGCCCGGGGAGTTACGAGCAGTACTTC; cdr3_aa: CASSPGSYEQYF; d_call: NA; cdr3_length: 12; v_call: TRBV5-1; j_call: TRBJ2-7; clone_size: few
cdr3_nt: TGTGCCAGCAATATAGAATTATCGGGCTACGAGCAGTACTTC; cdr3_aa: CASNIELSGYEQYF; d_call: NA; cdr3_length: 14; v_call: TRBV6-1; j_call: TRBJ2-7; clone_size: NA
cdr3_nt: TGTGCCAGCAGCCAGAGACTAGCGGGCCCCCTAGGCACGCAGTATTTT; cdr3_aa: CASSQRLAGPLGTQYF; d_call: TRBD2; cdr3_length: 16; v_call: TRBV7-2; j_call: TRBJ2-3; clone_size: few
cdr3_nt: TGTGCCAGCAGCCAATTCACAGATACGCAGTATTTT; cdr3_aa: CASSQFTDTQYF; d_call: NA; cdr3_length: 12; v_call: TRBV7-3; j_call: TRBJ2-3; clone_size: NA
cdr3_nt: TGCAGCGTTGAAAGAGCTAGTTCCGGGGTAGCCAAAAACATTCAGTACTTC; cdr3_aa: CSVERASSGVAKNIQYF; d_call: NA; cdr3_length: 17; v_call: TRBV29-1; j_call: TRBJ2-4; clone_size: NA
cdr3_nt: TGTGCCAGCAGCCGGAAGATACAGGACCTATATGGCTACACCTTC; cdr3_aa: CASSRKIQDLYGYTF; d_call: NA; cdr3_length: 15; v_call: TRBV4-2; j_call: TRBJ1-2; clone_size: NA
cdr3_nt: TGCAGCGTTCGGGCGGAAATCACTGAAGCTTTCTTT; cdr3_aa: CSVRAEITEAFF; d_call: NA; cdr3_length: 12; v_call: TRBV29-1; j_call: TRBJ1-1; clone_size: NA
cdr3_nt: TGTGCCAGCTCACCAGGACTAGCGGGCACAGATACGCAGTATTTT; cdr3_aa: CASSPGLAGTDTQYF; d_call: TRBD2; cdr3_length: 15; v_call: TRBV18; j_call: TRBJ2-3; clone_size: few
cdr3_nt: TGTGCCAGCCGGGAACCCCCCTACGAGCAGTACTTC; cdr3_aa: CASREPPYEQYF; d_call: NA; cdr3_length: 12; v_call: TRBV2; j_call: TRBJ2-7; clone_size: NA
cdr3_nt: TGTGCCCGTGACAGGTTAAACACTGAAGCTTTCTTT; cdr3_aa: CARDRLNTEAFF; d_call: NA; cdr3_length: 12; v_call: TRBV30; j_call: TRBJ1-1; clone_size: NA
cdr3_nt: TGTGCCAGCAGTTACTTAGAGTACACTGAAGCTTTCTTT; cdr3_aa: CASSYLEYTEAFF; d_call: NA; cdr3_length: 13; v_call: TRBV6-5; j_call: TRBJ1-1; clone_size: NA
cdr3_nt: TGTGCCACCAGCAGAGCGGGTTTTGTTTCTTCCTACGAGCAGTACTTC; cdr3_aa: CATSRAGFVSSYEQYF; d_call: NA; cdr3_length: 16; v_call: TRBV15; j_call: TRBJ2-7; clone_size: few
cdr3_nt: TGTGCCAGCAGCTTCGGGAGGCCCACGAAGGAGCAGTACTTC; cdr3_aa: CASSFGRPTKEQYF; d_call: TRBD2; cdr3_length: 14; v_call: TRBV5-6; j_call: TRBJ2-7; clone_size: NA
cdr3_nt: TGTGCCACCAGCAGCCGGACTAGCGGCTACAATGAGCAGTTCTTC; cdr3_aa: CATSSRTSGYNEQFF; d_call: TRBD2; cdr3_length: 15; v_call: TRBV15; j_call: TRBJ2-1; clone_size: NA
cdr3_nt: TGTGCCAGCAGCCCTATGCCGCGGGGTTACTCCTACAATGAGCAGTTCTTC; cdr3_aa: CASSPMPRGYSYNEQFF; d_call: NA; cdr3_length: 17; v_call: TRBV7-2; j_call: TRBJ2-1; clone_size: few
cdr3_nt: TGCGCCAGCAGTCCGCACTACGAGCAGTACTTC; cdr3_aa: CASSPHYEQYF; d_call: NA; cdr3_length: 11; v_call: TRBV23-1; j_call: TRBJ2-7; clone_size: few
cdr3_nt: TGTGCCAGCAGGGAGAGTCTCAATCAGCCCCAGCATTTT; cdr3_aa: CASRESLNQPQHF; d_call: NA; cdr3_length: 13; v_call: TRBV7-2; j_call: TRBJ1-5; clone_size: few
cdr3_nt: TGTGCCAGCAGAGATAATGTAGCGGCCCAGTACTTC; cdr3_aa: CASRDNVAAQYF; d_call: NA; cdr3_length: 12; v_call: TRBV6-5; j_call: TRBJ2-5; clone_size: NA
cdr3_nt: TGTGCCAGCAGCCGTTTCGTCCAGGGTTCCTACGAGCAGTACTTC; cdr3_aa: CASSRFVQGSYEQYF; d_call: NA; cdr3_length: 15; v_call: TRBV5-4; j_call: TRBJ2-7; clone_size: few
cdr3_nt: TGTGCCAGCAGCGTAGTGGTTTCTTCGAACACCGGGGAGCTGTTTTTT; cdr3_aa: CASSVVVSSNTGELFF; d_call: NA; cdr3_length: 16; v_call: TRBV9; j_call: TRBJ2-2; clone_size: NA
cdr3_nt: TGTGCCAGCAGCTTAACGGACAGTACCTACGAGCAGTACTTC; cdr3_aa: CASSLTDSTYEQYF; d_call: NA; cdr3_length: 14; v_call: TRBV7-6; j_call: TRBJ2-7; clone_size: NA
cdr3_nt: TGTGCCATCAGTGATGGGACAGGGGGCTTAACAGATACGCAGTATTTT; cdr3_aa: CAISDGTGGLTDTQYF; d_call: TRBD1; cdr3_length: 16; v_call: TRBV10-3; j_call: TRBJ2-3; clone_size: NA
cdr3_nt: TGTGCCGGCGCCTCCGACAGCACAGATACGCAGTATTTT; cdr3_aa: CAGASDSTDTQYF; d_call: NA; cdr3_length: 13; v_call: TRBV2; j_call: TRBJ2-3; clone_size: few
cdr3_nt: TGTGCCAGCAGCGTAGCTAGCGGGAGTCATCAAGAGACCCAGTACTTC; cdr3_aa: CASSVASGSHQETQYF; d_call: TRBD2; cdr3_length: 16; v_call: TRBV9; j_call: TRBJ2-5; clone_size: NA
cdr3_nt: TGCGCCAGCAGCCAAGGCATTTTGGAGACCCAGTACTTC; cdr3_aa: CASSQGILETQYF; d_call: NA; cdr3_length: 13; v_call: TRBV4-1; j_call: TRBJ2-5; clone_size: NA
cdr3_nt: TGTGCCAGCAGCTCGTCAGGATTCACAGATACGCAGTATTTT; cdr3_aa: CASSSSGFTDTQYF; d_call: NA; cdr3_length: 14; v_call: TRBV7-2; j_call: TRBJ2-3; clone_size: NA
cdr3_nt: TGTGCCAGTACCGGACTAGCGGGAGAGCAGTTCTTC; cdr3_aa: CASTGLAGEQFF; d_call: TRBD2; cdr3_length: 12; v_call: TRBV19; j_call: TRBJ2-1; clone_size: NA
cdr3_nt: TGTGCCAGCTCACAAAGAGGGGGTCACAATGAGCAGTTCTTC; cdr3_aa: CASSQRGGHNEQFF; d_call: NA; cdr3_length: 14; v_call: TRBV18; j_call: TRBJ2-1; clone_size: few
cdr3_nt: TGTGCCTGGAGTGTAGGGGCCTGGAAAGAGACCCAGTACTTC; cdr3_aa: CAWSVGAWKETQYF; d_call: NA; cdr3_length: 14; v_call: TRBV30; j_call: TRBJ2-5; clone_size: NA
cdr3_nt: TGTGCCAGCAATTTGGGTGGCACCTATGGCTACACCTTC; cdr3_aa: CASNLGGTYGYTF; d_call: NA; cdr3_length: 13; v_call: TRBV2; j_call: TRBJ1-2; clone_size: NA